These T cell receptor beta chains were read from a single sample in a study of T cells in Graves' hyperthyroidism and ophthalmopathy. Each CDR3 protein gets one entry after TCRdb re-called the multiplex PCR reads with MiXCR. This table has 300,000 to 400,000 distinct CDR3 sequences, 14% appearing once. Material: blood. Receptors were obtained from a young woman with Graves' ophthalmopathy. CDR3s include the opening cysteine and the closing phenylalanine or tryptophan.

CSARDGGWGETQYF	TRBJ2-5	TRBV20-1
CASGFPLPSTSNTEAFF	TRBJ1-1	TRBV12-5
CASRKATGMNTEAFF	TRBJ1-1	TRBV3-1
CASSSQGGTNTEAFF	TRBJ1-1	TRBV7-3
CASSLPRLAAGGEQFF	TRBJ2-1	TRBV27
CASKGGPRGGGTGTGNEQFF	TRBJ2-1	TRBV6-1
CASRRGLGVDDGYTF	TRBJ1-2	TRBV2
CASSRNAGGTGFGYTF	TRBJ1-2	TRBV5-5
CSARTGTSEQYF	TRBJ2-7	TRBV20-1
CASREQGLVEAFF	TRBJ1-1	TRBV6-1
CASSLGPIGGRESAGQPQHF	TRBJ1-5	TRBV12-3/TRBV12-4
CASSQTSSSTGELFF	TRBJ2-2	TRBV7-3
CASSGPGYSDTQYF	TRBJ2-3	TRBV2